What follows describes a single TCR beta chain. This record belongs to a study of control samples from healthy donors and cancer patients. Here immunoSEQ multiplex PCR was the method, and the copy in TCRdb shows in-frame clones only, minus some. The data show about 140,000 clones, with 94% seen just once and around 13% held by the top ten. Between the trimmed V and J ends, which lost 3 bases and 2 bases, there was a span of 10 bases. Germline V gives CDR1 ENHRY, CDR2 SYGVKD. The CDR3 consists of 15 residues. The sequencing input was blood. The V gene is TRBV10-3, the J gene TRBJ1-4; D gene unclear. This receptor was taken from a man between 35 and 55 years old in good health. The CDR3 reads CAISDPGRTNEKLFF. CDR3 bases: TGTGCCATCAGTGACCCAGGACGGACTAATGAAAAACTGTTTTTT.